The sequence of this T cell receptor beta chain was determined in a study of low-dose radiotherapy and immunotherapy resistance in tumors. About the study: Participants were given intravenous cyclophosphamide 200 mg/m2 every two weeks, one day before radiation and immunotherapy. Oral administration of aspirin 300 mg daily occurred for four cycles, commencing at cycle 1 day 1.

This clonotype was counted between two and nine times. Covering alpha and beta chains, TRAV- and TRBV-specific primers were used for the first-strand cDNA. TCR amplification used roughly 21 PCR cycles, a constant-region primer and a V-primer adapter. The authors amplified isolated mRNA by in vitro transcription. TCRdb independently ran MiXCR on the reads; one entry per CDR3 protein. This sample has about 7,900 distinct CDR3 sequences, with about 59% found just once. The source is a human donor with advanced metastatic prostate, ovarian, gallbladder or colorectal cancer (not recorded which). This table probably holds off-target reads from a library built for another chain.

CDR3: CASSAAGNRHEQYF. The CDR3 nucleotides read TGCGCCAGCAGCGCCGCAGGGAATCGACACGAGCAGTACTTC. The V call is TRBV5-1, the J call TRBJ2-7, with a possible D match to TRBD1 (5 bases). Trimming removed 4 bases from V and 5 bases from J, with 16 bases in between. The germline gives CDR1 SGHRS, CDR2 YFSETQ. The CDR3 extends over 14 amino acids.